These 28 T cell receptor beta chains were sequenced from one sample in a study of blood T cells in healthy people across ages. The authors ran a second PCR of roughly 6 to 12 cycles using a sample-barcoded 5' primer and a J-beta primer mix. TCRdb ran MiXCR on the 5' RACE reads and lists one entry per CDR3 protein. The sample lists 750,000 to 950,000 distinct CDR3 sequences, around 29% occurring once. This sample was shared with a second study, whose subject was T cells of mothers and their children.

Sequenced input: blood. The receptors shown here come from a woman between 35 and 50 years old in good health.

Ten or more counts support this clonotype. V and J are TRBV5-6 and TRBJ2-5; D unclear. V was shortened by 2 bases and J by 5 bases, with 4 bases between the two germline ends. CDR1 and CDR2 from the germline V gene are SGHDT and YYEEEE. This CDR3 contains 11 residues. CDR3 sequence reads: CASSLYETQYF. CDR3 sequence (DNA): TGTGCCAGCAGCTTATACGAGACCCAGTACTTC.

In this sample, this clonotype turned up once. The chain carries TRBV11-2 and TRBJ2-1, with a tentative D call TRBD2 (6 bases). The CDR3 consists of 16 residues. Per the germline V gene, CDR1 is SGHAT and CDR2 is FQNNGV. The V gene lost 5 bases and the J gene lost 5 bases, with 19 bases spanning the gap. CDR3 coding DNA: TGTGCCAGCAGCCGCCTTGGGCGGCGGGGACACAATGAGCAGTTCTTC. It encodes CASSRLGRRGHNEQFF.

This clonotype has at least ten counts. The rearrangement links TRBV29-1 to TRBJ2-7; D perhaps matches TRBD2 (7 bases). Between the trimmed V and J ends, which lost 6 bases and 3 bases, there was a span of 15 bases. Germline loops: CDR1 SQVTM, CDR2 ANQGSEA. CDR3 length: 13 residues. CDR3 loop: CSVGGGKGYEQYF. DNA of the CDR3: TGCAGCGTGGGAGGGGGAAAGGGCTACGAGCAGTACTTC.

The chain combines TRBV20-1 with TRBJ2-6, with TRBD1 identical over 7 bases. This CDR3 spans 15 amino acids. Per the germline V gene, CDR1 is DFQATT and CDR2 is SNEGSKA (reference sequence). V trimming: 2 bases; J trimming: 2 bases; junction bases outside the gene matches: 3. The DNA for the CDR3 is TGCAGTGCTAGAAGACAGGGTCCTGGGGCCAACGTCCTGACTTTC. Encoded protein: CSARRQGPGANVLTF.

V is TRBV7-3 and J is TRBJ1-1; the D is unclear. Germline assignment: CDR1 SGHTA and CDR2 FQGTGA. The CDR3 extends over 13 amino acids. V was pared by 5 bases and J by 7 bases, with 14 bases between. In DNA, the CDR3 is TGTGCCAGCAGCCTTAGCCCCTCCGATGAAGCTTTCTTT. It specifies CASSLSPSDEAFF.

This chain joins TRBV20-1 and TRBJ2-5; 13 nucleotides match TRBD2. The trim removed 5 bases at V and 11 bases at J, leaving 17 bases unmatched. The length of the CDR3 is 16 residues. Germline CDR1 is DFQATT and CDR2 is SNEGSKA (reference sequence). The CDR3: CSAQPGLAGNYNEQYF. CDR3 DNA sequence: TGCAGTGCTCAACCGGGACTAGCGGGGAACTACAATGAGCAGTACTTC.

Ten or more counts support this clonotype. The chain links TRBV20-1 to TRBJ1-2, with D perhaps matching TRBD1 (5 bases). V lost 2 bases and J lost 2, with 12 bases in between. This CDR3 has 14 residues. Germline V gene lookup returns CDR1 DFQATT and CDR2 SNEGSKA (reference sequence). CDR3 nucleotide sequence: TGCAGTGCTAGAAGAGGGGAAGTCAACTATGGCTACACCTTC. Encoded protein: CSARRGEVNYGYTF.

About this clonotype itself: One end of the junction is discordant with germline, which a read error may explain. The V gene is TRBV15, the J gene TRBJ1-4; TRBD1 matches at 7 bases. The CDR3 runs 15 residues. Germline CDR1 is LNHNV and CDR2 is YYDKDF (reference sequence). The DNA for the CDR3 is TGTGACACCAGCAGAGTCGGGACAGAGGAGGAAAAACTGTTTTTT. Its translation: CDTSRVGTEEEKLFF.

This clonotype was recorded many times. The V and J genes are TRBV5-6 and TRBJ2-5; D ambiguous. Trimming took 0 bases from V and 7 from J, leaving 13 bases between them. CDR1 is SGHDT, CDR2 YYEEEE, per germline. The CDR3 spans 14 residues. This chain's CDR3 is CASSLGLPLATQYF. Here the CDR3 DNA reads TGTGCCAGCAGCTTGGGACTCCCCCTGGCGACCCAGTACTTC.

This clonotype was seen a handful of times. The rearrangement joins TRBV12-3 or TRBV12-4 to TRBJ2-2, with D perhaps TRBD1 or TRBD2 (6 bases each). The V gene lost 1 base and the J gene lost 5 bases, with 11 bases spanning the gap. CDR3 length: 15 amino acids. This CDR3 reads CASSLVTGRTGELFF. DNA for the CDR3: TGTGCCAGCAGTTTAGTTACAGGGAGGACCGGGGAGCTGTTTTTT.

A remark on this clonotype: This may arise from a read error, as a much more abundant clone is one base away. As DNA, the CDR3 is TGCGCCAGCAGCCAAGGGAGGGTTAGAGGGACTAGCGTATGCCATGAGCAGTTCTTC. It specifies CASSQGRVRGTSVCHEQFF. This chain joins TRBV4-3 and TRBJ2-1; 10 bases are a match to TRBD2. This CDR3 is 19 amino acids long. Germline V lookup: CDR1 LGHNA, CDR2 YSLEER. Unmatched junction bases numbered 17, after V lost 1 base and J lost 8 bases.

Worth noting for this clonotype: A read error is likely, as this CDR3 ends without the conserved phenylalanine or tryptophan. V and J are TRBV5-1 and TRBJ1-1; D call uncertain. The germline gives CDR1 SGHRS, CDR2 YFSETQ. Trimming left V 1 base short and J 3 bases short, with 10 bases between. The CDR3 totals 14 residues. The chain's CDR3 is CASSLRGRDTEAFC. The CDR3 DNA reads TGCGCCAGCAGCTTGCGAGGGAGGGACACTGAAGCTTTCTGT.

There are a few counts of this clonotype. The chain employs TRBV6-1 and TRBJ2-7; 8 bases are shared with TRBD1. CDR1 is MNHNS and CDR2 is SASEGT in the germline V gene. V lost 4 bases and J lost 3; bases outside the gene matches: 8. The CDR3 consists of 15 residues. The CDR3 nucleotides are TGTGCCAGCAGTGGCCGGACAGGGCCCGACTACGAGCAGTACTTC. Its translation is CASSGRTGPDYEQYF.

This clonotype was counted at least ten times. This sequence joins TRBV7-2 and TRBJ1-2; TRBD1 matches at 9 bases. Germline V gives CDR1 SGHTA, CDR2 FQGNSA. With V trimmed by 4 bases and J by 4 bases, 7 bases remained unmatched. The CDR3 is 15 amino acids. CDR3 in amino acids: CASSSPGQGLYGYTF. DNA of the CDR3: TGTGCCAGCAGCTCGCCGGGACAGGGACTCTATGGCTACACCTTC.

The V gene is TRBV5-5, the J gene TRBJ1-1, with TRBD1 as a possible D gene (6 bases). V gave up 4 bases and J gave up 3 bases, with 10 bases separating them. The length of the CDR3 is 13 residues. CDR1 is SGHKS and CDR2 is YYEKEE in the germline V gene (reference sequence). The CDR3: CASSGYRDTEAFF. The CDR3 DNA reads TGTGCCAGCAGCGGATACAGGGACACTGAAGCTTTCTTT.

This clonotype has a count of ten or more. V gene TRBV6-1 combines with J gene TRBJ2-7; 7 bases match TRBD2. Germline values: CDR1 MNHNS, CDR2 SASEGT. Trimming cost V 0 bases and J 0 bases; bases outside gene matches: 8. The CDR3 is 17 residues long. This chain's CDR3 is CASSEASGLDNSYEQYF. CDR3 nucleotides: TGTGCCAGCAGTGAAGCTTCCGGACTAGATAACTCCTACGAGCAGTACTTC.

This chain connects TRBV29-1 to TRBJ1-1; D gene unclear. CDR1 and CDR2 from the germline V gene are SQVTM and ANQGSEA. The CDR3 totals 11 residues. The V end lost 4 bases, the J end lost 3 bases, and 6 bases lay between the germline ends. The CDR3 loop reads CSVGTHTEAFF. For the CDR3, the DNA is TGCAGCGTTGGGACGCACACTGAAGCTTTCTTT.

This clonotype showed up many times. CDR3 nucleotides: TGTGCCAGCAGTTACCGATCAGGGAAAGGGGCCAACGTCCTGACTTTC. It translates to CASSYRSGKGANVLTF. This chain links TRBV6-5 with TRBJ2-6, with D possibly being TRBD1 (5 bases). The CDR3 has 16 amino acids. CDR1 and CDR2 from the germline V gene are MNHEY and SVGAGI. Trimming took 2 bases from V and 4 from J, leaving 12 bases between them.

About this clonotype itself: This may stem from a read error, because a much larger clone lies one nucleotide away. The chain links TRBV24-1 to TRBJ2-4; 7 positions match TRBD1. The CDR3 totals 16 residues. Losses at the gene ends were 3 bases for V and 13 bases for J; bases not matched to a gene: 17. CDR1 is KGHDR and CDR2 is SFDVKD in the germline V gene. CDR3: CATSDPRDSVYNEQYF. CDR3 in DNA: TGTGCCACCAGTGATCCCCGGGACAGCGTATACAATGAGCAGTACTTC.

The genes are TRBV29-1 and TRBJ1-4; no clear D. The CDR3 spans 13 residues. Germline CDR1 is SQVTM and CDR2 is ANQGSEA. The germline V and J ends were trimmed by 2 bases and 4 bases, with 8 bases remaining between them. The CDR3 coding sequence is TGCAGCGTTGAAAAAGGAGTTAATGAAAAACTGTTTTTT. Translated: CSVEKGVNEKLFF.

This clonotype has a handful of counts. The chain recombines TRBV3-1 with TRBJ1-4; unclear D gene. V gave up 0 bases and J gave up 8 bases, with 10 bases separating them. The CDR3 loop spans 14 amino acids. CDR1 and CDR2 from the germline V gene are LGHDT and YNNKEL (reference sequence). In DNA, the CDR3 is TGTGCCAGCAGCCAAGATGTCGCTCGGGAAAAACTGTTTTTT. Its protein product is CASSQDVAREKLFF.

The chain recombines TRBV27 with TRBJ2-1; 9 nucleotides match TRBD2. Germline CDR1 is MNHEY and CDR2 is SMNVEV (reference sequence). The CDR3 sequence is 15 residues long. The junction had 5 bases not matched to a gene; V was cut back by 6 bases and J by 2 bases. The CDR3 region is CASRLAGATYNEQFF. The CDR3 region has the DNA TGTGCCAGCAGGTTAGCGGGGGCTACCTACAATGAGCAGTTCTTC.

This clonotype was found many times. V usage is TRBV28 and J usage is TRBJ1-1, with 9 bases fitting TRBD1. Germline V gene sequence: CDR1 MDHEN, CDR2 SYDVKM. V lost 6 bases and J lost 3; bases outside the gene matches: 8. The CDR3 sequence is 15 residues long. This CDR3 reads CASSPIWTGDTEAFF. The CDR3 DNA is TGTGCCAGCAGCCCTATCTGGACAGGGGACACTGAAGCTTTCTTT.

Ten or more counts support this clonotype. The V gene is TRBV14, the J gene TRBJ2-7; 7 positions agree with TRBD1. V dropped 3 bases and J dropped 2; count of bases not matched to a gene: 4. Per germline, CDR1 SGHDN and CDR2 FVKESK. This CDR3 is built from 14 residues. The CDR3 region has the DNA TGTGCCAGCAGCCACCTGGGACAGACCTACGAGCAGTACTTC. Translation: CASSHLGQTYEQYF.

This clonotype has at least ten counts. J is TRBJ2-7 and V is TRBV20-1, with 7 bases identical to TRBD1. The germline V gene encodes CDR1 DFQATT and CDR2 SNEGSKA (reference sequence). The V and J ends lost 7 bases and 9 bases, in that order; junction bases with no gene match: 15. The CDR3 spans 13 residues. This CDR3 reads CSGLRTGPFGQYF. CDR3 sequence (DNA): TGCAGTGGATTGAGGACAGGACCTTTCGGGCAGTACTTC.

V and J are TRBV12-3 or TRBV12-4 and TRBJ1-6, with D possibly being TRBD1 (5 bases). The CDR3 length is 13 residues. V was pared by 3 bases and J by 8 bases, with 8 bases between. The CDR3 loop is CASSLQGYSPLHF. The CDR3 nucleotides read TGTGCCAGCAGTTTGCAGGGATATTCACCCCTCCACTTT.

Ten or more counts support this clonotype. The rearrangement uses TRBV24-1 and TRBJ2-3; 7 positions agree with TRBD1. The CDR3 spans 20 residues. Trimming at V came to 2 bases and at J to 0 bases, leaving 16 bases not matched to a gene. Germline V gene sequence: CDR1 KGHDR, CDR2 SFDVKD. The CDR3 nucleotides read TGTGCCACCAGTGATTGGGTCAGGGGGACCTATTTTCCTAGCACAGATACGCAGTATTTT. Translating gives CATSDWVRGTYFPSTDTQYF.

V is TRBV4-3 and J is TRBJ1-4; TRBD1 is a possible D gene (5 bases). The CDR3 sequence is 17 residues long. Germline V CDR1 and CDR2: LGHNA, YSLEER. Trimming cost V 1 base and J 0 bases, with 12 bases left between them. CDR3 loop: CASSQGGIPPTNEKLFF. In DNA form, the CDR3 reads TGCGCCAGCAGCCAAGGGGGGATCCCCCCAACTAATGAAAAACTGTTTTTT.